The 10 T cell receptor beta chains below come from one sample, sequenced in a study of shared clonotypes between healthy human individuals. Profiled with immunoSEQ multiplex PCR; TCRdb holds only in-frame clones, not every one. Of over a million clones listed, roughly 97% are singletons. Material for sequencing was naive CD4+ T cells sorted from blood. Subset denoted: CD45RA+ positively selected. The receptors shown here come from a man younger than 45 in good health.

The chain links TRBV4-1 to TRBJ2-1; D is unresolved. The V end lost 0 bases, the J end lost 4 bases, and 19 bases lay between the germline ends. This CDR3 has 18 amino acids. CDR1 and CDR2 from the germline V gene are MGHRA and YSYEKL. This chain's CDR3 is CASSQDPASTYLYNEQFF. The CDR3 DNA reads as TGCGCCAGCAGCCAAGACCCTGCTTCAACTTATCTTTACAATGAGCAGTTCTTC.

J is TRBJ1-2 and V is TRBV7-8, with TRBD1 identical over 7 bases. Germline CDR1 is SGHVS and CDR2 is FQNEAQ. The CDR3 totals 14 residues. V dropped 5 bases and J dropped 4; count of bases not matched to a gene: 7. The chain's CDR3 is CASSHSGQAYGYTF. The CDR3 coding sequence is TGTGCCAGCAGCCATTCCGGACAGGCCTATGGCTACACCTTC.

V usage is TRBV2 and J usage is TRBJ2-1; 8 bases fit TRBD2. CDR3 size: 20 residues. V lost 6 bases and J lost 0; bases outside the gene matches: 19. The V gene's germline CDR1 is SNHLY and CDR2 FYNNEI. The CDR3 here is CASSPLGSGRGESSYNEQFF. The CDR3 DNA reads TGTGCCAGCAGCCCCTTGGGGAGCGGGAGAGGGGAGAGCTCCTACAATGAGCAGTTCTTC.

The V and J genes are TRBV18 and TRBJ1-5; D is unclear. CDR1 and CDR2 (germline): KGHSH, LQKENI. The CDR3 runs 15 residues. V was pared by 3 bases and J by 2 bases, with 11 bases between. The CDR3 spells CASSPEAVGNQPQHF. The CDR3 DNA sequence: TGTGCCAGCTCACCCGAAGCGGTGGGCAATCAGCCCCAGCATTTT. Combining the CDR3 with reference TRBV18 and TRBJ1-5 gives the whole variable domain NAGVMQNPRHLVRRRGQEARLRCSPMKGHSHVYWYRQLPEEGLKFMVYLQKENIIDESGMPKERFSAEFPKEGPSILRIQQVVRGDSAAYFCASSPEAVGNQPQHFGDGTRLSIL.

In regard to this clone: Other DNA variants within this sample encode the same CDR3. The V and J genes are TRBV28 and TRBJ2-7, with D tentatively TRBD2 (6 bases). The CDR3 contains 12 residues. The V gene lost 6 bases and the J gene lost 4 bases, with 10 bases spanning the gap. Germline-derived CDR1 and CDR2 are MDHEN and SYDVKM. CDR3 bases: TGTGCCAGCAGCCTTGGAGGGTACGAGCAGTACTTC. Residues: CASSLGGYEQYF.

The chain combines TRBV5-1 with TRBJ2-7, with TRBD1 identical over 8 bases. With V trimmed by 3 bases and J by 6 bases, 5 bases remained unmatched. The CDR3 consists of 13 residues. CDR1 and CDR2 (germline): SGHRS, YFSETQ. The CDR3 reads CASSSTGDGEQYF. The CDR3 region has the DNA TGCGCCAGCAGCTCGACAGGGGATGGCGAGCAGTACTTC.

The rearrangement joins TRBV6-5 to TRBJ1-3; unclear D gene. The ends were cut back, 0 bases at V and 3 bases at J, with 12 bases in the middle. CDR1 and CDR2 (germline): MNHEY, SVGAGI. The CDR3 loop spans 16 amino acids. CDR3 in amino acids: CASSYSTVSFGNTIYF. CDR3 in DNA: TGTGCCAGCAGTTACTCCACCGTCAGTTTTGGAAACACCATATATTTT.

The chain combines TRBV28 with TRBJ1-5; no clear D gene. This CDR3 region has 12 residues. V was cut by 4 bases and J by 9 bases, with 10 bases left in between. The germline gives CDR1 MDHEN, CDR2 SYDVKM. The CDR3 loop is CASSSPLLPQHF. CDR3 in DNA: TGTGCCAGCAGTTCCCCCCTCCTGCCCCAGCATTTT.

The J gene is TRBJ1-2, the V gene TRBV14, with a weak D call TRBD1 (6 bases). CDR3 length equals 16 residues. V lost 2 bases to trimming and J lost 4 bases, with 17 bases between them. CDR1 and CDR2 (germline): SGHDN, FVKESK. The CDR3: CASSQLSGQYSYGYTF. Here the CDR3 DNA reads TGTGCCAGCAGCCAATTGTCCGGACAGTATAGCTATGGCTACACCTTC.

This CDR3 is CASSRTGLERTGELFF. Written as DNA, the CDR3 is TGTGCCAGCAGTCGTACGGGACTAGAGCGCACCGGGGAGCTGTTTTTT. The chain uses TRBV28 and TRBJ2-2; 8 nucleotides align to TRBD2. J gave up 4 bases and V 5 bases, and 9 bases lay outside the gene matches. The CDR3 contains 16 residues. The germline V gene encodes CDR1 MDHEN and CDR2 SYDVKM.